The T cell receptor (beta chain) described here comes from a study of Ad26.COV2.S vaccination and SARS-CoV-2 variants. Background on the study: Within the COV1001 Ad26.COV2.S trial arm, the donor was enrolled. Administration of Ad26.COV2.S was intramuscular, either once or twice 56 days apart.

CDR1 and CDR2 from the germline V gene are SNHLY and FYNNEI. This CDR3 spans 13 amino acids. V was pared by 7 bases and J by 9 bases, with 15 bases between. Whole-study findings and limits: Vaccinees reportedly had broad spike-specific CD8+ and CD4+ T cell responses.

Treatment noted: over 15 received Ad26.COV2.S at low or high dose, single or two shots; about 5 received placebo; per-sample allocation not given. The samples were gathered on day 63 after the first injection of vaccine or placebo. An adult aged 18-55 years in Boston served as the donor. Assay: immunoSEQ multiplex PCR; the TCRdb copy retains only in-frame clones and omits some. The data hold hundreds of thousands of clones, with 89% observed a single time. A remark on this clone: Antigen: not known.

The chain links TRBV2 to TRBJ1-4, with a tentative D call TRBD1 (5 bases). Sample: peripheral blood, taken in a trial of Ad26.COV2.S vaccine versus placebo. This sequence originates from a person between 18 and 65 years old who received the Ad26.COV2.S COVID-19 vaccine or a placebo. The CDR3 DNA follows: TGTGCCAGCACCGGGGACGGAGTACAAAAACTGTTTTTT. Translating it yields CASTGDGVQKLFF. The full variable domain, its missing parts supplied by reference TRBV2 and TRBJ1-4, is EPEVTQTPSHQVTQMGQEVILRCVPISNHLYFYWYRQILGQKVEFLVSFYNNEISEKSEIFDDQFSVERPDGSNFTLKIRSTKLEDSAMYFCASTGDGVQKLFFGSGTQLSVL.